These 28 T cell receptor beta chains came from one sample sequenced in a study of chemoradiotherapy in HPV16-positive cancers. The protocol was immunoSEQ multiplex PCR, while the TCRdb copy is restricted to in-frame clones and leaves out a portion. This table has some 9,100 clones, roughly 80% appearing once. The material sequenced was blood, taken from a patient who underwent chemoradiotherapy. The source of these receptors is a human donor with HPV-associated anogenital cancer.

V gene TRBV6-6 combines with J gene TRBJ1-4; no reliable D call. Germline CDR1 MNHNY, CDR2 SVGAGI (reference sequence). The CDR3 loop spans 15 amino acids. Trimming left V 8 bases short and J 3 bases short, with 16 bases between. Here the CDR3 reads CASLGEGKANEKLFF. The DNA of the CDR3 is TGTGCCAGCCTCGGGGAGGGTAAGGCTAATGAAAAACTGTTTTTT.

The rearrangement links TRBV29-1 to TRBJ2-6; D gene ambiguous. V was trimmed by 0 bases and J by 1 base, leaving 7 bases between them. CDR1 is SQVTM and CDR2 is ANQGSEA in the germline V gene. The CDR3 contains 15 residues. The CDR3 nucleotides are TGCAGCGTTGAAGAGCCCTATTCTGGGGCCAACGTCCTGACTTTC. Amino acids: CSVEEPYSGANVLTF.

V and J are TRBV13 and TRBJ2-7; a possible D gene is TRBD2 (5 bases). This CDR3 contains 16 residues. V was cut by 0 bases and J by 0 bases, with 12 bases left in between. Germline values: CDR1 PRHDT, CDR2 FYEKMQ (reference sequence). The CDR3 loop is CASSLGSGGYSYEQYF. The CDR3 coding sequence is TGTGCCAGCAGCTTAGGCAGCGGCGGGTACTCCTACGAGCAGTACTTC.

This sequence joins TRBV6-4 and TRBJ1-5; D ambiguous. The CDR3 is made up of 13 amino acids. The V gene's germline CDR1 is MRHNA and CDR2 SNTAGT. Between the trimmed V and J ends, which lost 6 bases and 0 bases, there was a span of 6 bases. CDR3 amino acids: CASSTASNQPQHF. The DNA for the CDR3 is TGTGCCAGCAGCACAGCTAGCAATCAGCCCCAGCATTTT.

About this clone: Other DNA sequences within the sample encode an identical CDR3. The chain joins TRBV5-4 to TRBJ2-7; D gene uncertain. CDR1 and CDR2 from the germline V gene are SGHNT and YYREEE (reference sequence). There are 13 residues in the CDR3. Trimming removed 0 bases from V and 4 bases from J, with 8 bases in between. The chain's CDR3 is CASSLGGTYEQYF. The CDR3 DNA is TGTGCCAGCAGCTTGGGGGGTACGTACGAGCAGTACTTC.

The chain carries TRBV9 and TRBJ2-2, with 10 nucleotides matching TRBD2. Germline V lookup: CDR1 SGDLS, CDR2 YYNGEE. V lost 1 base, J lost 6 bases, and 9 bases stayed unmatched. CDR3 length equals 17 residues. The CDR3 region has the DNA TGTGCCAGCAGCGTAAGCAGCGGGGGGGCGGACGCCGGGGAGCTGTTTTTT. This gives the protein CASSVSSGGADAGELFF.

The chain links TRBV19 to TRBJ2-3, with D possibly TRBD2 on 5 matching bases. V gave up 6 bases and J gave up 6 bases, with 16 bases separating them. Germline CDR1 is LNHDA and CDR2 is SQIVND (reference sequence). The CDR3 is made up of 14 amino acids. CDR3 DNA sequence: TGTGCCAGTAGGAAAGAGGGAGTCGGGGATACGCAGTATTTT. Encoded protein: CASRKEGVGDTQYF.

The chain combines TRBV5-6 with TRBJ2-1; D perhaps matches TRBD1 (6 bases). Trimming left V 3 bases short and J 7 bases short, with 17 bases between. Germline assignment: CDR1 SGHDT and CDR2 YYEEEE. The CDR3 has 15 amino acids. The CDR3 nucleotides read TGTGCCAGCAGCTGGGGACATATCGCTATTAATGAGCAGTTCTTC. This translates into CASSWGHIAINEQFF.

The chain employs TRBV11-2 and TRBJ1-1; D gene ambiguous. Germline loops: CDR1 SGHAT, CDR2 FQNNGV. The CDR3 runs to 14 residues. Trimming stripped 3 bases from V and 4 bases from J, with 12 bases between. For the CDR3, the DNA is TGTGCCAGCAGCTTTCTTTCCTCTACCACTGAAGCTTTCTTT. Amino acid sequence: CASSFLSSTTEAFF.

The V call is TRBV7-6, the J call TRBJ1-6; D not certain. The V and J ends lost 9 bases and 4 bases respectively, with 10 bases between them. This CDR3 has 13 amino acids. Per the germline V gene, CDR1 is SGHVS and CDR2 is FNYEAQ. CDR3: CASSGRYNSPLHF. DNA of the CDR3: TGTGCCAGTTCGGGCCGGTATAATTCACCCCTCCACTTT.

Only a few counts were recorded for this clone. The gene calls are TRBV9 and TRBJ2-7, with a weak D call TRBD2 (7 bases). The CDR3 length is 14 residues. CDR1 SGDLS and CDR2 YYNGEE come from the germline V gene. Trimming pared 4 bases from V and 5 bases from J, leaving 16 bases between. The DNA for the CDR3 is TGTGCCAGCAGCCCAGGAGGGGGGGAACACGAGCAGTACTTC. Protein product: CASSPGGGEHEQYF.

The genes are TRBV23-1 and TRBJ1-5, with 7 nucleotides matching TRBD1. TRBV23-1 is assigned to the ORF class and has an uncertain function. The CDR3 spans 19 residues. The ends lost 0 bases at V and 0 bases at J; junction bases unmatched: 11. The CDR3 is CASSQSFRGGIHSNQPQHF. CDR3 nucleotides: TGCGCCAGCAGTCAATCGTTCAGGGGGGGGATCCATAGCAATCAGCCCCAGCATTTT.

The gene calls are TRBV28 and TRBJ1-1; 10 bases map to TRBD1. The CDR3 extends over 15 amino acids. After removal of 4 bases from V and 5 bases from J, the junction contained 7 bases not matched to a gene. The germline V gene encodes CDR1 MDHEN and CDR2 SYDVKM. CDR3 nucleotides: TGTGCCAGCAGTTCGGACAGGGGGAAGGGGACTGAAGCTTTCTTT. Encoded protein: CASSSDRGKGTEAFF.

The gene calls are TRBV28 and TRBJ1-5; TRBD1 might be the D (5 bases). The V end was cut by 5 bases, the J end by 0 bases, with 17 bases between. This CDR3 has 17 residues. Germline V lookup: CDR1 MDHEN, CDR2 SYDVKM. The CDR3 protein is CASSEPLGLNSNQPQHF. DNA of the CDR3: TGTGCCAGCAGTGAGCCCCTGGGACTGAATAGCAATCAGCCCCAGCATTTT.

V is TRBV5-5 and J is TRBJ2-7; D is ambiguous. The CDR3 is 13 residues long. The germline CDR1 and CDR2 sequences are SGHKS and YYEKEE (reference sequence). Trimming took off 0 bases at V and 3 bases at J, with 7 bases between the two ends. CDR3 nucleotides: TGTGCCAGCAGCTTGGCCGGCAGCTACGAGCAGTACTTC. Translated, it gives CASSLAGSYEQYF.

The chain links TRBV9 to TRBJ2-6; D gene ambiguous. The CDR3 has 15 amino acids. The ends were cut back, 4 bases at V and 0 bases at J, with 8 bases in the middle. Germline CDR1 SGDLS, CDR2 YYNGEE. The CDR3 spells CASSPDHSGANVLTF. CDR3 DNA: TGTGCCAGCAGCCCTGACCACTCTGGGGCCAACGTCCTGACTTTC.

The rearrangement links TRBV4-1 to TRBJ2-6, with D possibly matching TRBD1 (6 bases). The CDR3 extends over 16 amino acids. The V gene's germline CDR1 is MGHRA and CDR2 YSYEKL. V lost 2 bases, J lost 2 bases, and 10 bases lay in between. The CDR3 loop reads CASSQPTGPGANVLTF. Here the CDR3 DNA reads TGCGCCAGCAGCCAACCCACAGGGCCTGGGGCCAACGTCCTGACTTTC.

This clone was counted between two and nine times. The chain carries TRBV7-9 and TRBJ1-2; D gene ambiguous. This CDR3 contains 14 residues. The V gene's germline CDR1 is SEHNR and CDR2 FQNEAQ (reference sequence). The germline V and J ends were trimmed by 4 bases and 8 bases, with 17 bases remaining between them. CDR3 residues: CASSSPTPKEGYTF. As DNA, the CDR3 is TGTGCCAGCAGCTCGCCGACCCCCAAAGAAGGCTACACCTTC. The entire variable domain, with the rest obtained from reference TRBV7-9 and TRBJ1-2, is as follows: DTGVSQNPRHKITKRGQNVTFRCDPISEHNRLYWYRQTLGQGPEFLTYFQNEAQLEKSRLLSDRFSAERPKGSFSTLEIQRTEQGDSAMYLCASSSPTPKEGYTFGSGTRLTVV.

The gene calls are TRBV7-9 and TRBJ2-3, with 7 bases lining up with TRBD2. V was pared by 1 base and J by 3 bases, with 7 bases of the junction left unmatched. The germline CDR1 and CDR2 sequences are SEHNR and FQNEAQ (reference sequence). This CDR3 is 16 amino acids long. The CDR3 DNA reads TGTGCCAGCAGCTTAGTGACTAGCCCTGCAACAGATACGCAGTATTTT. Translation gives CASSLVTSPATDTQYF.

V is TRBV14 and J is TRBJ1-2, with 7 positions matching TRBD1. J gave up 7 bases and V 4 bases, and 6 bases lay outside the gene matches. CDR1 is SGHDN, CDR2 FVKESK, per germline. This CDR3 is 13 amino acids long. Here the CDR3 DNA reads TGTGCCAGCAGCCTAACAGGGGAGCGTGGCTACACCTTC. Its translation is CASSLTGERGYTF.

This chain uses TRBV28 with TRBJ2-5, with unresolved D. This CDR3 spans 13 amino acids. CDR1 is MDHEN, CDR2 SYDVKM, per germline. Trimming removed 4 bases from V and 4 bases from J, with 10 bases in between. The CDR3 sequence: CASSSSQLETQYF. For the CDR3, the DNA is TGTGCCAGCAGTTCCTCACAGCTAGAGACCCAGTACTTC.

V and J are TRBV28 and TRBJ1-2; no clear D. The CDR3 consists of 11 residues. Germline V gene lookup returns CDR1 MDHEN and CDR2 SYDVKM. The ends were cut back, 5 bases at V and 1 base at J, with 2 bases in the middle. CDR3 protein: CASSGNYGYTF. The CDR3 coding sequence is TGTGCCAGCAGTGGTAACTATGGCTACACCTTC.

The J gene is TRBJ2-5, the V gene TRBV2, with TRBD2 matching over 8 bases. From germline, CDR1 is SNHLY and CDR2 FYNNEI. Losses at the gene ends were 8 bases for V and 4 bases for J; bases not matched to a gene: 9. This CDR3 has 14 residues. CDR3 amino acids: CASGTGGGGETQYF. The CDR3 coding sequence is TGTGCCAGCGGGACCGGGGGGGGCGGAGAGACCCAGTACTTC. The whole variable domain, remainder taken from reference TRBV2 and TRBJ2-5, is EPEVTQTPSHQVTQMGQEVILRCVPISNHLYFYWYRQILGQKVEFLVSFYNNEISEKSEIFDDQFSVERPDGSNFTLKIRSTKLEDSAMYFCASGTGGGGETQYFGPGTRLLVL.

On this clone: Germline is not matched at one junction end, which may reflect a read error. The rearrangement joins TRBV6-1 to TRBJ1-1; the D gene is possibly TRBD1 (5 bases). Looked up from germline, CDR1 is MNHNS and CDR2 is SASEGT. This CDR3 comprises 10 residues. The CDR3 DNA follows: TGTGCCAGCAGTTGGCAGGGCCAAAACTTT. Its translation is CASSWQGQNF.

The CDR3 sequence is CASSRGRGRTDTQYF. CDR3 coding DNA: TGCGCCAGCTCACGCGGGCGGGGGAGGACAGATACGCAGTATTTT. This chain joins TRBV10-2 and TRBJ2-3; 7 nucleotides line up with TRBD2. The J segment lost 3 bases and the V segment lost 8 bases, leaving 11 bases of the junction unmatched. The CDR3 contains 15 residues. Germline CDR1 WSHSY, CDR2 SAAADI.

This clone was seen a single time. The V and J genes are TRBV4-3 and TRBJ1-2; no clear D. Trimming cost V 4 bases and J 0 bases, with 6 bases left between them. The germline V gene has CDR1 LGHNA and CDR2 YSLEER. CDR3 size: 13 residues. CDR3 DNA: TGCGCCAGCAGCCCCCTAGCTAACTATGGCTACACCTTC. Protein: CASSPLANYGYTF.

This chain joins TRBV1 and TRBJ2-1; the table's D gene call, TRBD2, was not cross checked with the DNA. TRBV1 is recorded as a pseudogene. The CDR3 has 13 amino acids. The CDR3 DNA sequence: TGCACCAGCAGCCAAAGGAGTTCCAATGAGCAGTTCTTC. It codes for CTSSQRSSNEQFF.

This clone was seen just once. The chain carries TRBV2 and TRBJ2-3; TRBD1 aligns across 10 bases. V dropped 7 bases and J dropped 2; count of bases not matched to a gene: 9. The germline V gene has CDR1 SNHLY and CDR2 FYNNEI. The CDR3 consists of 16 residues. CDR3 in DNA: TGTGCCAGCAATACGGGACAGGGGCTTGACACAGATACGCAGTATTTT. Translating gives CASNTGQGLDTDTQYF.